Listed below are T cell receptor beta chains from one sample, sequenced in a study of CD8 T cells in ankylosing spondylitis. From the 5' RACE reads, TCRdb called clonotypes with MiXCR, one entry per CDR3 protein. This table has roughly 440,000 distinct CDR3 sequences, 17% appearing once. The sequenced sample was blood, either unsorted or a sorted T cell fraction (not recorded which). The receptors here all came from a male donor with ankylosing spondylitis. The CDR3 runs from the conserved cysteine through the conserved F or W. D genes are given only for firm matches. Size values are once, few and many counts, or a class for expanded clones, and some rows have none.

clone_size	d_call	cdr3_length	j_call	v_call	cdr3_aa	cdr3_nt
-	-	14	TRBJ1-4	TRBV12-3/TRBV12-4	CASSFEGSNEKLFF	TGTGCCAGCAGTTTTGAAGGTTCTAATGAAAAACTGTTTTTT
-	-	18	TRBJ2-1	TRBV2	CASSVMGGGILIQGEQFF	TGTGCCAGCAGTGTGATGGGGGGCGGTATCCTCATACAGGGTGAGCAGTTCTTC
-	-	16	TRBJ1-2	TRBV7-9	CASSGRDGALIVGYTF	TGTGCCAGCAGCGGGAGGGACGGCGCCCTTATTGTGGGCTACACCTTC
-	-	13	TRBJ1-1	TRBV29-1	CSVEGGGGTEAFF	TGCAGCGTTGAAGGTGGGGGGGGGACTGAAGCTTTCTTT
-	TRBD1	15	TRBJ1-1	TRBV3-1	CASSQEGTALAEAFF	TGTGCCAGCAGCCAAGAAGGGACAGCTCTTGCTGAAGCTTTCTTT
-	TRBD2	16	TRBJ2-2	TRBV3-1	CASSQGLAANTGELFF	TGTGCCAGCAGCCAAGGGCTAGCGGCGAACACCGGGGAGCTGTTTTTT
-	-	14	TRBJ1-1	TRBV27	CASKGRQKHTEAFF	TGTGCCAGCAAGGGGAGACAGAAGCACACTGAAGCTTTCTTT
-	-	14	TRBJ2-5	TRBV2	CATAWVRGEETQYF	TGTGCCACAGCTTGGGTTCGGGGAGAAGAGACCCAGTACTTC
few	-	17	TRBJ1-5	TRBV4-3	CASSQDPGPLGNQPQHF	TGCGCCAGCAGCCAAGACCCGGGACCGCTGGGCAATCAGCCCCAGCATTTT
few	-	12	TRBJ1-2	TRBV20-1	CSARTPGVGYTF	TGCAGTGCTAGGACCCCAGGGGTCGGCTACACCTTC
few	-	13	TRBJ1-5	TRBV12-3/TRBV12-4	CASSKRSNQPQHF	TGTGCCAGCAGTAAAAGGAGCAATCAGCCCCAGCATTTT
few	-	16	TRBJ2-3	TRBV7-2	CASSLGVTPGADTQYF	TGTGCCAGCAGCTTAGGTGTCACACCGGGGGCAGATACGCAGTATTTT
-	TRBD1	15	TRBJ2-1	TRBV7-3	CASSFLGTGFNEQFF	TGTGCCAGCAGCTTCCTAGGGACAGGGTTCAATGAGCAGTTCTTC
few	-	14	TRBJ1-2	TRBV2	CASSDNRAIDGYTF	TGTGCCAGCAGTGACAACAGGGCTATAGATGGCTACACCTTC
-	TRBD2	14	TRBJ2-7	TRBV7-2	CASSFLGGSYEQYF	TGTGCCAGCAGCTTCTTGGGGGGGTCCTACGAGCAGTACTTC
-	-	15	TRBJ1-2	TRBV20-1	CSARDGQGKNYGYTF	TGCAGTGCTAGAGACGGGCAGGGGAAAAACTATGGCTACACCTTC
-	TRBD1	16	TRBJ1-6	TRBV28	CASSPREGAYNSPLHF	TGTGCCAGCAGCCCGCGGGAGGGGGCTTATAATTCACCCCTCCACTTT
many	-	15	TRBJ2-1	TRBV12-3/TRBV12-4	CASSTRAGLLGGQFF	TGTGCCAGCAGTACACGGGCGGGTTTGCTTGGGGGGCAGTTCTTC
many	-	13	TRBJ1-1	TRBV18	CASSPPVSAEAFF	TGTGCCAGCTCACCACCGGTTTCGGCTGAAGCTTTCTTT
few	TRBD1	14	TRBJ2-7	TRBV2	CASSLQGTPDEQYF	TGTGCCAGCAGCTTACAGGGGACCCCTGACGAGCAGTACTTC
-	-	13	TRBJ2-1	TRBV27	CASSPSWSNEQFF	TGTGCCAGCAGTCCCAGCTGGTCCAATGAGCAGTTCTTC
-	-	12	TRBJ2-3	TRBV7-2	CASSPGRETQYF	TGTGCCAGCAGCCCTGGTCGGGAGACGCAGTATTTT
-	-	15	TRBJ1-5	TRBV20-1	CSATPSDYSNQPQHF	TGCAGTGCTACTCCTTCCGATTATAGCAATCAGCCCCAGCATTTT
few	-	14	TRBJ1-6	TRBV12-3/TRBV12-4	CASSLEGRNSPLHF	TGTGCCAGCAGTTTAGAGGGGAGGAATTCACCCCTCCACTTT
few	TRBD1	16	TRBJ2-7	TRBV29-1	CSVGGQGTGGPFEQYF	TGCAGCGTTGGGGGACAGGGGACTGGTGGGCCCTTTGAGCAGTACTTC
few	-	16	TRBJ2-7	TRBV11-1	CASSLIFGGTSYEQYF	TGTGCCAGCAGCTTAATTTTCGGCGGGACCTCCTACGAGCAGTACTTC
few	TRBD1	15	TRBJ2-7	TRBV3-1	CASSRGGDRGNEQYF	TGTGCCAGCAGCCGAGGGGGGGACAGGGGGAACGAGCAGTACTTC
few	TRBD1	18	TRBJ2-2	TRBV11-1	CASIFPGWGTGDLRELFF	TGTGCCAGCATCTTCCCTGGTTGGGGGACAGGGGATCTCCGGGAGCTGTTTTTT
few	TRBD2	15	TRBJ2-1	TRBV4-1	CASSQTSVNYNEQFF	TGCGCCAGCAGCCAAACTAGCGTAAACTACAATGAGCAGTTCTTC
-	TRBD2	16	TRBJ2-3	TRBV20-1	CSAQRHGGGSTDTQYF	TGCAGTGCCCAACGGCATGGGGGGGGGAGCACAGATACGCAGTATTTT
-	-	18	TRBJ2-3	TRBV24-1	CATSDPLSTGTGADTQYF	TGTGCCACCAGTGATCCCCTATCGACAGGGACTGGCGCAGATACGCAGTATTTT
many	-	17	TRBJ2-6	TRBV12-3/TRBV12-4	CASSLALAGYGANVLTF	TGTGCCAGCAGTTTAGCGCTCGCGGGTTACGGGGCCAACGTCCTGACTTTC
-	-	15	TRBJ2-5	TRBV5-1	CASSPEGGRRETQYF	TGCGCCAGCAGCCCTGAGGGGGGGCGAAGGGAGACCCAGTACTTC
few	-	13	TRBJ2-7	TRBV7-2	CASSFLFTFEQYF	TGTGCCAGCAGCTTCCTGTTTACCTTCGAGCAGTACTTC
few	-	13	TRBJ2-3	TRBV5-1	CASSEPSADTQYF	TGCGCCAGCAGCGAACCAAGCGCAGATACGCAGTATTTT
-	-	13	TRBJ1-2	TRBV20-1	CSARPGPTSGYTF	TGCAGTGCTAGACCCGGGCCTACGTCCGGCTACACCTTC
-	-	15	TRBJ2-7	TRBV3-1	CASSINRGGAYEQYF	TGTGCCAGCAGCATAAACAGGGGGGGTGCCTACGAGCAGTACTTC
few	-	14	TRBJ1-4	TRBV7-9	CASSLVPNSEKLFF	TGTGCCAGCAGCTTAGTTCCGAATAGTGAAAAACTGTTTTTT
-	-	15	TRBJ2-7	TRBV11-2	CASSYQSGGGYEQYF	TGTGCCAGCAGCTACCAGAGTGGAGGAGGCTACGAGCAGTACTTC
few	TRBD1	15	TRBJ2-3	TRBV10-3	CAISESGQGTDTQYF	TGTGCCATCAGTGAGTCGGGACAGGGCACAGATACGCAGTATTTT
-	-	19	TRBJ2-1	TRBV2	CASCPTEGGAGAWYNEQFF	TGTGCCAGCTGTCCAACTGAGGGGGGGGCGGGCGCGTGGTACAATGAGCAGTTCTTC
-	TRBD1	14	TRBJ2-7	TRBV10-3	CAISTPGQGYEQYF	TGTGCCATCAGCACCCCGGGACAGGGTTACGAGCAGTACTTC
-	TRBD2	15	TRBJ2-3	TRBV9	CASSSGLAGGGSQYF	TGTGCCAGCAGTTCCGGACTAGCGGGGGGAGGTTCGCAGTATTTT
-	TRBD1	18	TRBJ1-6	TRBV28	CASSPLRQGGYDNSPLHF	TGTGCCAGCAGTCCCCTCCGGCAGGGGGGTTACGATAATTCACCCCTCCACTTT
-	TRBD2	14	TRBJ2-3	TRBV7-2	CASQLAGVEDTQYF	TGTGCCAGCCAACTAGCGGGGGTGGAAGATACGCAGTATTTT
-	-	14	TRBJ1-1	TRBV6-1	CASSPDGLGTEAFF	TGTGCCAGCAGTCCCGATGGACTGGGGACTGAAGCTTTCTTT
-	-	14	TRBJ2-3	TRBV10-2	CASSVGVSAETQYF	TGCGCCAGCAGTGTGGGGGTAAGCGCAGAAACGCAGTATTTT
-	-	12	TRBJ2-7	TRBV7-2	CASSFGQYEQYF	TGTGCCAGCAGCTTCGGACAATACGAGCAGTACTTC